The text below deals with one T cell receptor beta chain. The sample originates from a study of T cell changes during pregnancy in multiple sclerosis. The repertoire was sequenced with immunoSEQ multiplex PCR; TCRdb's copy has only in-frame clones and lacks some. The sample holds approximately 47,000 clones, about 90% seen once. Germline loops: CDR1 SNHLY, CDR2 FYNNEI. With 4 bases clipped from V and 7 bases from J, the junction kept 9 bases outside the gene matches. The CDR3 length is 14 residues. The V call is TRBV2, the J call TRBJ1-2; 7 bases fit TRBD1. This receptor was obtained from a female donor with multiple sclerosis, enrolled in a pregnancy study. This specimen was peripheral blood, taken in the first trimester of pregnancy. DNA for the CDR3: TGTGCCAGCAGTGCCCAGGGGGTTACCGGTGGCTACACCTTC. Its translation is CASSAQGVTGGYTF.